The present entry profiles one TCR beta chain with its context. Its matching antigen is unknown. TCRdb processed the RT-PCR reads anew with MiXCR; each CDR3 protein has one entry. Of about 500,000 distinct CDR3 sequences in the sample, about 15% were seen once. The data were taken from a study of response to subunit inactivated influenza vaccine. Study conclusions and caveats: New T cells are recruited in small numbers by each seasonal influenza vaccination, according to the authors' suggestion.

V shed 5 bases, J shed 4 bases, and the junction held 5 bases outside the gene matches. CDR3 length: 15 residues. Sequencing used CD4+ T cells sorted from PBMCs, obtained approximately 25 months after vaccination. This clonotype was sampled from a man between 50 and 69 years old who received an inactivated influenza vaccine. V gene TRBV12-3 or TRBV12-4 combines with J gene TRBJ2-3, with TRBD2 identical over 11 bases. CDR3 amino acids: CASSPQGLAADTQYF. The CDR3 nucleotides read TGTGCCAGCAGTCCCCAGGGACTAGCGGCAGATACGCAGTATTTT.